The T cell receptor (beta chain) described here comes from a study of blood T cell repertoires in COVID-19. Germline V gives CDR1 MNHEY, CDR2 SMNVEV (reference sequence). CDR3 size: 14 residues. Trimming shortened V by 6 bases and J by 4 bases, and 15 bases separated the two germline ends. Sequencing was performed with immunoSEQ multiplex PCR; in TCRdb, only in-frame clones are kept and a portion is missing. The sample contains about 260,000 clones, about 87% of which appear only once. The sample comprised peripheral blood. This receptor was obtained from a man in his 60s who had recovered from COVID-19. The chain employs TRBV27 and TRBJ1-2; possible D gene TRBD1, 5 bases. The CDR3 loop is CASRSAGGTYGYTF. CDR3 coding DNA: TGTGCCAGCAGGTCCGCGGGGGGTACCTATGGCTACACCTTC.